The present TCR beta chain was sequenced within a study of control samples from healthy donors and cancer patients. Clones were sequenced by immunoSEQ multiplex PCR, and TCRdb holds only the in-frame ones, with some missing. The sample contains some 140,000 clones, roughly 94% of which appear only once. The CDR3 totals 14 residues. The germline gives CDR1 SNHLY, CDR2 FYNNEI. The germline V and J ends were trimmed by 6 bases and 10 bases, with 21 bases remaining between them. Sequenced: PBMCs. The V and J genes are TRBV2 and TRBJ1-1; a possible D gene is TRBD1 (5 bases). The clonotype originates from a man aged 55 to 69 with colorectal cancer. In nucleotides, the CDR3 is TGTGCCAGCAGGGGCCTAACCGACAGTCCGCGAGCTTTCTTT. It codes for CASRGLTDSPRAFF.